This entry features one T cell receptor (beta chain) sequence. Its antigen is as yet unknown. V was trimmed by 1 base and J by 2 bases, leaving 6 bases between them. The CDR3 covers 15 residues. The germline V gene encodes CDR1 MNHEY and CDR2 SMNVEV (reference sequence). This sample is drawn from a study of beta chain features in type 1 diabetes. Study-wide results and limits: Moderately but significantly shorter TCRB CDR3s were found in Type 1 diabetes patients in all four CD4+ subsets.

Expressed TCRB transcripts were sequenced, since all the RNA that had been isolated was reverse transcribed. The table came from immunoSEQ multiplex PCR; TCRdb's copy has only in-frame clones and leaves some out. This sample carries hundreds of thousands of clones, over 11% of them seen once, and the ten largest clones take approximately 0.043%. This chain joins TRBV27 and TRBJ2-6, with D unresolved. This TCR came from a man younger than 30 with type 1 diabetes. The sample comprised naive CD4+ T cells from blood. The CDR3 here is CASSLFRTGANVLTF. DNA for the CDR3: TGTGCCAGCAGTTTATTTAGGACTGGGGCCAACGTCCTGACTTTC. Full variable domain (outside the CDR3, taken from reference TRBV27 and TRBJ2-6): EAQVTQNPRYLITVTGKKLTVTCSQNMNHEYMSWYRQDPGLGLRQIYYSMNVEVTDKGDVPEGYKVSRKEKRNFPLILESPSPNQTSLYFCASSLFRTGANVLTFGAGSRLTVL.